The 22 T cell receptor beta chains below were found in one sample sequenced in a study of graft-versus-host responses after intestinal transplantation. Assay used: immunoSEQ multiplex PCR; TCRdb lists only in-frame clones, some missing. The sample yields tens of thousands of clones, roughly 91% seen once. No antigens are known for them. The sequenced sample was unstimulated CD4+ T cells sorted from spleen or lymph node cells, obtained before transplant. Source of these receptors: a human donor who was the organ donor for an intestinal transplant.

The V call is TRBV28, the J call TRBJ2-6, with D maybe TRBD2 (6 bases). Germline assignment: CDR1 MDHEN and CDR2 SYDVKM. CDR3 length: 17 amino acids. V lost 6 bases, J lost 2 bases, and 17 bases lay in between. Written as DNA, the CDR3 is TGTGCCAGCAGATCGCCGCGGGGCAGGGCTGGGGCCAACGTCCTGACTTTC. Translating it yields CASRSPRGRAGANVLTF.

This clone was seen just once. J is TRBJ1-1 and V is TRBV18, with 8 nucleotides matching TRBD1. The CDR3 length is 16 residues. V lost 3 bases to trimming and J lost 3 bases; unmatched junction nucleotides: 9. Germline values: CDR1 KGHSH, CDR2 LQKENI. The chain's CDR3 is CASSPEDGQGHTEAFF. CDR3 nucleotides: TGTGCCAGCTCACCCGAAGATGGACAGGGACACACTGAAGCTTTCTTT.

The J gene is TRBJ1-1, the V gene TRBV28, with unresolved D. Trimming pared 5 bases from V and 0 bases from J, leaving 10 bases between. Germline V gene sequence: CDR1 MDHEN, CDR2 SYDVKM. This CDR3 contains 14 residues. The DNA for the CDR3 is TGTGCCAGCAGTACCCGGGCCTTGAACACTGAAGCTTTCTTT. Its protein product is CASSTRALNTEAFF.

This rearrangement joins TRBV29-1 to TRBJ2-5, with D perhaps TRBD2 (6 bases). Germline values: CDR1 SQVTM, CDR2 ANQGSEA. Trimming removed 3 bases at V and 5 bases at J, with 13 bases between. The CDR3 sequence is 13 residues long. The CDR3 loop reads CSVEAGFGETQYF. CDR3 DNA sequence: TGCAGCGTTGAGGCGGGGTTTGGGGAGACCCAGTACTTC. The complete variable domain, with remaining parts taken from reference TRBV29-1 and TRBJ2-5, reads SAVISQKPSRDICQRGTSLTIQCQVDSQVTMMFWYRQQPGQSLTLIATANQGSEATYESGFVIDKFPISRPNLTFSTLTVSNMSPEDSSIYLCSVEAGFGETQYFGPGTRLLVL.

This chain joins TRBV7-9 and TRBJ2-1; TRBD2 matches 9 bases. Germline values: CDR1 SEHNR, CDR2 FQNEAQ (reference sequence). Trimming at V came to 2 bases and at J to 8 bases, leaving 16 bases not matched to a gene. The CDR3 sequence is 18 residues long. This CDR3 reads CASSLFPSAGGQGDEQFF. For the CDR3, the DNA is TGTGCCAGCAGCTTATTTCCGAGTGCGGGAGGGCAGGGCGATGAGCAGTTCTTC. Combining the CDR3 with reference TRBV7-9 and TRBJ2-1 gives the whole variable domain DTGVSQNPRHKITKRGQNVTFRCDPISEHNRLYWYRQTLGQGPEFLTYFQNEAQLEKSRLLSDRFSAERPKGSFSTLEIQRTEQGDSAMYLCASSLFPSAGGQGDEQFFGPGTRLTVL.

V gene TRBV4-3 combines with J gene TRBJ1-2; 7 bases match TRBD1. The CDR3 has 14 residues. The germline V gene has CDR1 LGHNA and CDR2 YSLEER. V gave up 4 bases and J gave up 0 bases; unmatched junction bases: 2. The CDR3 loop is CASSRTGTNYGYTF. CDR3 DNA sequence: TGCGCCAGCAGCCGGACAGGAACTAACTATGGCTACACCTTC.

V gene TRBV19 combines with J gene TRBJ1-2; 8 positions agree with TRBD1. CDR3 size: 15 residues. Germline V CDR1 and CDR2: LNHDA, SQIVND (reference sequence). With V trimmed by 5 bases and J by 0 bases, 5 bases remained unmatched. The CDR3, as DNA: TGTGCCAGTAGTCTAGGACAGGGCGCTAACTATGGCTACACCTTC. This sequence encodes CASSLGQGANYGYTF. The full variable domain, in which reference TRBV19 and TRBJ1-2 provide the parts outside the CDR3, is DGGITQSPKYLFRKEGQNVTLSCEQNLNHDAMYWYRQDPGQGLRLIYYSQIVNDFQKGDIAEGYSVSREKKESFPLTVTSAQKNPTAFYLCASSLGQGANYGYTFGSGTRLTVV.

In its sample, this clone was seen once. This chain connects TRBV29-1 to TRBJ1-1; 8 bases match TRBD1. Germline V gene sequence: CDR1 SQVTM, CDR2 ANQGSEA. The CDR3 spans 12 residues. After removal of 3 bases from V and 4 bases from J, the junction contained 1 base not matched to a gene. CDR3 coding DNA: TGCAGCGTTGACAGGGGGCGCACTGAAGCTTTCTTT. Amino acid sequence: CSVDRGRTEAFF.

This rearrangement joins TRBV4-1 to TRBJ2-3; 10 positions agree with TRBD2. Per the germline V gene, CDR1 is MGHRA and CDR2 is YSYEKL. This CDR3 contains 16 residues. J was trimmed by 0 bases and V by 3 bases; bases with no gene match: 3. The CDR3 sequence: CASSQRTSGSTDTQYF. The CDR3 DNA follows: TGCGCCAGCAGCCAGAGGACTAGCGGTAGCACAGATACGCAGTATTTT.

This chain links TRBV28 with TRBJ1-5, with D possibly TRBD1 on 5 matching bases. The CDR3 spans 15 residues. Germline-derived CDR1 and CDR2 are MDHEN and SYDVKM. Trimming left V 3 bases short and J 3 bases short, with 12 bases between. The CDR3 sequence: CASSFSGQTNQPQHF. The CDR3 DNA reads TGTGCCAGCAGTTTTTCCGGACAAACCAATCAGCCCCAGCATTTT.

This chain uses TRBV11-2 with TRBJ1-1; D remains unclear. CDR1 and CDR2 (germline): SGHAT, FQNNGV. The V gene lost 3 bases and the J gene lost 1 base, with 6 bases spanning the gap. This CDR3 is 13 amino acids long. The CDR3 sequence: CASSLGENTEAFF. The CDR3 DNA reads TGTGCCAGCAGCTTGGGAGAGAACACTGAAGCTTTCTTT.

The chain joins TRBV19 to TRBJ2-2, with TRBD2 matching 8 bases. With V trimmed by 5 bases and J by 3 bases, 5 bases remained unmatched. From germline, CDR1 is LNHDA and CDR2 SQIVND (reference sequence). The CDR3 sequence is 15 residues long. The CDR3 DNA reads as TGTGCCAGTAGTTCAATAGCGGGACACACCGGGGAGCTGTTTTTT. Its protein is CASSSIAGHTGELFF.

The chain is built from TRBV7-3 and TRBJ1-1; D might be TRBD1 (6 bases). Trimming left V 5 bases short and J 0 bases short, with 10 bases between. The germline V gene encodes CDR1 SGHTA and CDR2 FQGTGA. This CDR3 has 14 amino acids. In nucleotides, the CDR3 is TGTGCCAGCAGCAACGGACAGTTGAACACTGAAGCTTTCTTT. This gives the protein CASSNGQLNTEAFF.

This sequence joins TRBV7-2 and TRBJ1-2; D uncertain. Germline V CDR1 and CDR2: SGHTA, FQGNSA. CDR3 length equals 13 residues. Trimming left V 5 bases short and J 2 bases short, with 9 bases between. DNA of the CDR3: TGTGCCAGCAGCCCGACGGAGAACTATGGCTACACCTTC. It is translated as CASSPTENYGYTF.

This clone was seen a single time. This chain links TRBV2 with TRBJ2-7, with 9 bases aligning to TRBD1. Germline V CDR1 and CDR2: SNHLY, FYNNEI. The J segment lost 0 bases and the V segment lost 10 bases, leaving 16 bases of the junction unmatched. The CDR3 loop spans 17 amino acids. The CDR3 loop reads CATRNPSWDRDSYEQYF. The CDR3 nucleotides read TGTGCCACCCGAAACCCATCGTGGGACAGGGACTCCTACGAGCAGTACTTC.

V gene TRBV6-5 combines with J gene TRBJ2-1; tentative D call: TRBD2 (6 bases). There are 15 residues in the CDR3. Germline CDR1 reads MNHEY; CDR2 reads SVGAGI. V lost 5 bases to trimming and J lost 4 bases, with 15 bases between them. CDR3 bases: TGTGCCAGCAGTCCATGGAGGGACCATTACAATGAGCAGTTCTTC. Its translation is CASSPWRDHYNEQFF.

The chain has TRBV5-4 and TRBJ2-7; 16 bases fit TRBD2. Germline trimming cut 4 bases from V and 2 bases from J; bases unmatched to any gene: 9. Germline V gene sequence: CDR1 SGHNT, CDR2 YYREEE (reference sequence). The CDR3 is 18 residues long. The CDR3 protein is CASSTGTSGRAGTYEQYF. The CDR3 nucleotides are TGTGCCAGCAGCACCGGGACTAGCGGGAGGGCCGGAACCTACGAGCAGTACTTC.

V is TRBV4-3 and J is TRBJ2-3; maybe TRBD1 (6 bases). The germline V gene has CDR1 LGHNA and CDR2 YSLEER. With 0 bases removed from V and 1 base from J, the gap between germline ends came to 20 bases. This CDR3 comprises 19 residues. The CDR3 sequence: CASSQETSLGQYRTDTQYF. In DNA, the CDR3 is TGCGCCAGCAGCCAAGAGACTTCCCTAGGACAGTACCGCACAGATACGCAGTATTTT.

This rearrangement joins TRBV7-9 to TRBJ2-7; 7 nucleotides line up with TRBD2. The V and J ends lost 10 bases and 4 bases, in that order; junction bases with no gene match: 13. Looked up from germline, CDR1 is SEHNR and CDR2 is FQNEAQ (reference sequence). The CDR3 is made up of 14 amino acids. The CDR3 nucleotides are TGTGCCACCGCCCCGGGGAGGGCTCCTTACGAGCAGTACTTC. Its protein product is CATAPGRAPYEQYF.

The V and J genes are TRBV18 and TRBJ2-7; 7 bases are shared with TRBD2. Germline V CDR1 and CDR2: KGHSH, LQKENI. Unmatched junction bases numbered 12, after V lost 1 base and J lost 6 bases. The CDR3 contains 16 residues. The CDR3 protein is CASSPLLNGLESEQYF. The CDR3 DNA reads as TGTGCCAGCTCACCACTCCTTAACGGACTAGAGAGCGAGCAGTACTTC.

The rearrangement uses TRBV13 and TRBJ1-2; no clear D. CDR1 and CDR2 (germline): PRHDT, FYEKMQ (reference sequence). V lost 2 bases and J lost 8, with 9 bases in between. The CDR3 contains 12 residues. The CDR3 nucleotides read TGTGCCAGCAGCTTACCTTTGGGCGGCTACACCTTC. This translates into CASSLPLGGYTF.

The chain couples TRBV11-1 to TRBJ1-1; TRBD1 aligns across 7 bases. Trimming removed 3 bases from V and 5 bases from J; junction bases left unmatched: 12. Germline CDR1 is SGHAT and CDR2 is FQDESV (reference sequence). The length of the CDR3 is 16 residues. The CDR3 sequence is CASSFGGRGRRTEAFF. CDR3 sequence (DNA): TGTGCCAGCAGCTTCGGTGGAAGGGGGCGTCGAACTGAAGCTTTCTTT.